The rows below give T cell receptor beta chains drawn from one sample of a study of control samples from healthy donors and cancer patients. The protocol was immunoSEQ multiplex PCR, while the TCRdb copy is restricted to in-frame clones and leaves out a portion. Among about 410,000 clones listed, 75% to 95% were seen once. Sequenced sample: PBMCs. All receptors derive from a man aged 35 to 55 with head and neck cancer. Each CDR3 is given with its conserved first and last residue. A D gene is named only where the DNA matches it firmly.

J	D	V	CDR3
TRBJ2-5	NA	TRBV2	CASSVWLERATQYF
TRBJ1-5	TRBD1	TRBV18	CASSLAGTGDQPQHF
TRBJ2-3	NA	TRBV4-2	CATTPWAGGTDTQYF
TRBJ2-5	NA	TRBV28	CATSNESTETQYF
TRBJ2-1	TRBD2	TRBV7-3	CASSPGLAGVNEQFF
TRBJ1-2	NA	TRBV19	CASSIGDRGVYGYTF
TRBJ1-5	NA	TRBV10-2	CASSDSSGNQPQHF
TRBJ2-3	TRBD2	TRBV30	CAWKHESGADTQYF
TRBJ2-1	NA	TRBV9	CASSVFGADNEQFF
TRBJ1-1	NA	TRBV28	CASSSTVVNTEAFF
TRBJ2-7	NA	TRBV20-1	CSASPFSYEQYF
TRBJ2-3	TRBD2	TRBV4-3	CASSQVYGGSTDTQYF
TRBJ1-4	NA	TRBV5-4	CASSSGEWANEKLFF
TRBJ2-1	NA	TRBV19	CASKGQNFSYNEQFF